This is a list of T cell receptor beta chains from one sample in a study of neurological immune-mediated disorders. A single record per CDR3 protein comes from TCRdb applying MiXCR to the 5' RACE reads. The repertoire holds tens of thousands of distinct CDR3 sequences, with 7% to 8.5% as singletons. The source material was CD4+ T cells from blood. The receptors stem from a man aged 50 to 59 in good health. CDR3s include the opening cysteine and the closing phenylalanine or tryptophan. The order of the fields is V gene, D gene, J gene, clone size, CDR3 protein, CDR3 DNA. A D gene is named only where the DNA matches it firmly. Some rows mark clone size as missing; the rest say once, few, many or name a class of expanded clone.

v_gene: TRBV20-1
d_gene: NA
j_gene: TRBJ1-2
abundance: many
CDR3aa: CSASQLGYTF
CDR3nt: TGCAGTGCTAGTCAACTTGGCTACACCTTC

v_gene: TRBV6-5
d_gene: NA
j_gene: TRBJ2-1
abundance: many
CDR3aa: CASSYQPGRTYNEQFF
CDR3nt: TGTGCCAGCAGTTATCAACCGGGACGGACCTACAATGAGCAGTTCTTC

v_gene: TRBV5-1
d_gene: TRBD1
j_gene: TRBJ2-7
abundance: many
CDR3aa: CASSLRDRGYEQYF
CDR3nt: TGCGCCAGCAGCCTAAGGGACAGGGGCTACGAGCAGTACTTC

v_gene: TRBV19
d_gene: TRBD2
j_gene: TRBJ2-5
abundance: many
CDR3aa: CASSISGTSGWPGQTQYF
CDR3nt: TGTGCCAGTAGTATCTCCGGGACTAGCGGATGGCCTGGTCAGACCCAGTACTTC

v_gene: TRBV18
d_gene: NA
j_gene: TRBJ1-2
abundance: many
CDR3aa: CASSPFKTYGYTF
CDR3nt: TGTGCCAGCTCACCGTTCAAGACCTATGGCTACACCTTC

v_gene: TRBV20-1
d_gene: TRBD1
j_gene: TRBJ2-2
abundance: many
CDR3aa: CSARDAKGQGAFGELFF
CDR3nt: TGCAGTGCTAGAGATGCGAAGGGACAGGGGGCCTTCGGGGAGCTGTTTTTT

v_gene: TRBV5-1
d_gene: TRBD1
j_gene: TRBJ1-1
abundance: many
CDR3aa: CASSLSNWDRGLNTEAFF
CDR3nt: TGCGCCAGCAGCCTATCGAACTGGGACAGGGGACTGAACACTGAAGCTTTCTTT

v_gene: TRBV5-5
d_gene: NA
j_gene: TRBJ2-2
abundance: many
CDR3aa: CASSLQLGGTGELFF
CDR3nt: TGTGCCAGCAGCTTGCAGCTCGGGGGCACCGGGGAGCTGTTTTTT

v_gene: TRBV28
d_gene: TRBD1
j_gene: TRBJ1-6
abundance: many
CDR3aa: CASIYRGNSPLHF
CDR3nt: TGTGCCAGTATCTACAGGGGTAATTCACCCCTCCACTTT

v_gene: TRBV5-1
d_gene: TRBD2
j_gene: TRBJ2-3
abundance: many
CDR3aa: CASSLPSGTSGDTQYF
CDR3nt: TGCGCCAGCAGCTTGCCTAGCGGTACCAGCGGAGATACGCAGTATTTT

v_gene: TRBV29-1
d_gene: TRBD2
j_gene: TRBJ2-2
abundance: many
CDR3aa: CSVGRTSGTGGELFF
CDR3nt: TGCAGCGTGGGCAGGACTAGCGGGACCGGCGGGGAGCTGTTTTTT

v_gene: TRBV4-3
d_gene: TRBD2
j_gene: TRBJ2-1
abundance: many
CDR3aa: CASSQGDYSTYNEQFF
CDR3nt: TGCGCCAGCAGCCAGGGGGACTACTCCACCTACAATGAGCAGTTCTTC

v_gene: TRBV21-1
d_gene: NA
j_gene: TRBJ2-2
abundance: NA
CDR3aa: CASSTDTSTPELFF
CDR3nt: TGTGCCAGCAGCACGGACACCTCAACACCGGAGCTGTTTTTT

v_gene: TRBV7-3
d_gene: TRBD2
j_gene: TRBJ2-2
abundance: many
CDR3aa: CASSYGTSAGELFF
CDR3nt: TGTGCCAGCAGCTACGGGACTAGCGCCGGGGAGCTGTTTTTT

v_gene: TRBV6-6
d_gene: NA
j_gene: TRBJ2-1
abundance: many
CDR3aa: CASSYGPWDEQFF
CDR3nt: TGTGCCAGCAGTTACGGCCCCTGGGATGAGCAGTTCTTC

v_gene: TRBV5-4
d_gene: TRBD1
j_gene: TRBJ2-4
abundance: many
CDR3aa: CASTKTGDGAKNIQYF
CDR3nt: TGTGCCAGCACCAAAACAGGGGACGGGGCCAAAAACATTCAGTACTTC

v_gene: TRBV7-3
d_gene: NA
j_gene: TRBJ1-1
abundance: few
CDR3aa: CASSAGSVTEAFF
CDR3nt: TGTGCCAGCAGCGCGGGATCCGTCACTGAAGCTTTCTTT

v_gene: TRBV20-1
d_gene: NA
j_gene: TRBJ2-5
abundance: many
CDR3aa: CRGARGETQYF
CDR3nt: TGCAGAGGCGCCCGGGGGGAGACCCAGTACTTC

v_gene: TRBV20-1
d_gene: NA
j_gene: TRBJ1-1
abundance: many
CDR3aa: CSAKPGPLVWAFF
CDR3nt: TGCAGTGCTAAACCCGGGCCCCTGGTGTGGGCTTTCTTT

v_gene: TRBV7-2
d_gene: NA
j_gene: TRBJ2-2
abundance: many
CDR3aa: CASSFSRSGTGPGELFF
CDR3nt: TGTGCCAGCAGCTTCTCTAGGTCAGGGACGGGCCCCGGGGAGCTGTTTTTT

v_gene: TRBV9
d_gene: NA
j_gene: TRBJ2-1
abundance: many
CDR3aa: CASSEGLNEQFF
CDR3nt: TGTGCCAGCAGCGAAGGTTTAAATGAGCAGTTCTTC

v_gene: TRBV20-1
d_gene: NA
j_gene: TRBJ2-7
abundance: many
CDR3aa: CSARGRRQSSYEQYF
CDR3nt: TGCAGTGCTAGAGGCAGACGGCAGAGCTCCTACGAGCAGTACTTC

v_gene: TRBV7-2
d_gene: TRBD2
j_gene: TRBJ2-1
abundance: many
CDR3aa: CASSVETSGREQFF
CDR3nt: TGTGCCAGCAGTGTAGAGACTAGCGGAAGAGAGCAGTTCTTC

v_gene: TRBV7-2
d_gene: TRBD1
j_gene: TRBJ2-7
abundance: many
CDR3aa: CASSSRDRAGEQYF
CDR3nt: TGTGCCAGCAGCTCCCGGGACAGGGCGGGGGAGCAGTACTTC

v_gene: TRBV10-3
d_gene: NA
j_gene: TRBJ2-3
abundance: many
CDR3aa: CAISDRRSTDTQYF
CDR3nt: TGTGCCATCAGTGACAGGCGTTCCACAGATACGCAGTATTTT

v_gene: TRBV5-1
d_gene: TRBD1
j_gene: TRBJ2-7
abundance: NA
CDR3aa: CASRSGQVYEQYF
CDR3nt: TGCGCCAGCAGGAGCGGACAGGTCTACGAGCAGTACTTC

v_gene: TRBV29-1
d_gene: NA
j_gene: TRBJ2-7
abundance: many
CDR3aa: CSVVNNNGASNEQYF
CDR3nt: TGCAGCGTTGTCAATAACAACGGGGCTTCCAACGAGCAGTACTTC

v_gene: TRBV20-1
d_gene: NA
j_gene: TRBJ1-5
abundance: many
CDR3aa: CSASPSRRGGWQPQHF
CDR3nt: TGCAGTGCTAGTCCCTCGCGTCGGGGGGGCTGGCAGCCCCAGCATTTT

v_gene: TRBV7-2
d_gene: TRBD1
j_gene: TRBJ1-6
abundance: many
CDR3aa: CASSPTGSNSPLHF
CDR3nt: TGTGCCAGCAGCCCGACAGGGAGTAATTCACCCCTCCACTTT

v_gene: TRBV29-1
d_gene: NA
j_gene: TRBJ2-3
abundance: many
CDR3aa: CSVVLALTNTQYF
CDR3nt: TGCAGCGTTGTACTGGCTCTCACGAATACGCAGTATTTT

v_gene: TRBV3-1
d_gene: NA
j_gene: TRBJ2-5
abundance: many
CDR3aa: CASSQGPSETQYF
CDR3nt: TGTGCCAGCAGCCAAGGACCCTCGGAGACCCAGTACTTC

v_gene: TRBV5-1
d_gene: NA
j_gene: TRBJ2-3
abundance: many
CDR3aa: CASGVSTDTQYF
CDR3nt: TGCGCCAGCGGCGTAAGCACAGATACGCAGTATTTT

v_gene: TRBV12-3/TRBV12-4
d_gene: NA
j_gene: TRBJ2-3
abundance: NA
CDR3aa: CASSFQGYTQYF
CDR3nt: TGTGCCAGCAGTTTCCAGGGTTATACGCAGTATTTT

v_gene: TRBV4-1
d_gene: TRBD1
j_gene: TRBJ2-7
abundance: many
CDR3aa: CASSLVASGGAYEQYF
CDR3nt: TGCGCCAGCAGCCTCGTTGCGTCAGGGGGCGCCTACGAGCAGTACTTC

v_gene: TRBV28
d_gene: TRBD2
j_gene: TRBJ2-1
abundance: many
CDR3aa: CASSSSGSSYNEQFF
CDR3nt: TGTGCCAGCAGCTCAAGCGGGAGCTCCTACAATGAGCAGTTCTTC

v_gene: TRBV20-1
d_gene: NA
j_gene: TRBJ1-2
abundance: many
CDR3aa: CSASDGGYGYTF
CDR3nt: TGCAGTGCTAGCGACGGAGGTTATGGCTACACCTTC

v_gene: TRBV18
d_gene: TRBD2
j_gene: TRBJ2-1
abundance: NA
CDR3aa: CASSPPRLAGGNEQFF
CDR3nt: TGTGCCAGCTCACCACCGAGGCTAGCGGGAGGGAATGAGCAGTTCTTC

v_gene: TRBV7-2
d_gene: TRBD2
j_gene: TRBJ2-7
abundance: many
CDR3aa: CASSPRGGRFFEQYF
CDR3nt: TGTGCCAGCAGCCCGAGGGGCGGGAGGTTCTTCGAGCAGTACTTC

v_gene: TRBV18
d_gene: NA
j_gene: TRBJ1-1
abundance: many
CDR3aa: CASSRTGGLDEAFF
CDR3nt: TGTGCCAGCTCACGCACGGGGGGCCTAGATGAAGCTTTCTTT

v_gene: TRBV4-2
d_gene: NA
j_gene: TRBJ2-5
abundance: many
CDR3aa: CASSQDWGPPQETQYF
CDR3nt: TGTGCCAGCAGCCAAGATTGGGGACCCCCCCAAGAGACCCAGTACTTC

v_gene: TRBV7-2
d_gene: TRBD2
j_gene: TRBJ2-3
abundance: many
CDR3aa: CASRPGLAPDTQYF
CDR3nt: TGTGCCAGCAGGCCAGGACTAGCCCCAGATACGCAGTATTTT

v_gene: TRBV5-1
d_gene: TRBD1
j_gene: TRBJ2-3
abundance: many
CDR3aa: CASSSQGALDTQYF
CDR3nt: TGCGCCAGCAGCTCCCAGGGGGCTTTAGATACGCAGTATTTT

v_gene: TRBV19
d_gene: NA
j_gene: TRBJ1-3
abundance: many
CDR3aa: CASMEYSGNTIYF
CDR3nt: TGTGCCAGTATGGAATACTCTGGAAACACCATATATTTT

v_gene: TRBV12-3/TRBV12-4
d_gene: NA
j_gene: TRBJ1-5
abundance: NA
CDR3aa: CASTLGLNSNQPQHF
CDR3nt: TGTGCCAGCACCCTGGGACTAAATAGCAATCAGCCCCAGCATTTT

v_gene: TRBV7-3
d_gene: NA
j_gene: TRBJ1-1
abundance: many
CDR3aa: CASSFWRRARWMNTEAFF
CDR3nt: TGTGCCAGCAGCTTTTGGAGGAGGGCGCGCTGGATGAACACTGAAGCTTTCTTT

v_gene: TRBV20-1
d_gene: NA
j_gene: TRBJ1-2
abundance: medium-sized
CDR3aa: CSARQGYGYTF
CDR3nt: TGCAGTGCTAGACAGGGGTATGGCTACACCTTC

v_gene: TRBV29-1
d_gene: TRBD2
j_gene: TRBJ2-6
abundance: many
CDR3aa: CSVEGGTSGNSGANVLTF
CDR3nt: TGCAGCGTTGAAGGGGGGACTAGCGGGAACTCTGGGGCCAACGTCCTGACTTTC

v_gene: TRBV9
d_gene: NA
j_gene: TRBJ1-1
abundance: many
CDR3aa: CASSVATGMNTEAFF
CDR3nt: TGTGCCAGCAGCGTAGCAACAGGGATGAACACTGAAGCTTTCTTT

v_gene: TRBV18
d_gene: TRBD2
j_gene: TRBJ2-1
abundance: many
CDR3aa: CASSPGLAGNNEQFF
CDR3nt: TGTGCCAGCTCGCCGGGGCTAGCGGGGAACAATGAGCAGTTCTTC

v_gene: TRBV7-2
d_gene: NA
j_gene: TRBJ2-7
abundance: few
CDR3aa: CASSLVAGDGRYEQYF
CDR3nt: TGTGCCAGCAGCTTAGTTGCTGGAGACGGCCGATACGAGCAGTACTTC

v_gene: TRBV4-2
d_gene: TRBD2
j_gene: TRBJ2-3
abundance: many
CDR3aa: CASSQGAGLAEYF
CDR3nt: TGTGCCAGCAGCCAAGGGGCAGGACTAGCGGAGTATTTT

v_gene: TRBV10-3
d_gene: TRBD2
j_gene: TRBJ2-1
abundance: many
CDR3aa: CATRAAGSSYNEQFF
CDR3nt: TGTGCCACCAGGGCAGCGGGGAGCTCCTACAATGAGCAGTTCTTC